The clone carrying this T cell receptor (beta chain) was observed at least ten times. Its antigen is unknown. It was RNA transcripts that yielded the amplified TCR beta CDR3 regions. Primed by the HTBI set, a first-round RT-PCR was run on the TCR CDR3. TCRdb processed the multiplex PCR reads anew with MiXCR; each CDR3 protein has one entry. The sample holds fewer than 650,000 distinct CDR3 sequences; 11% to 15% are singletons and the top ten take approximately 14%. The data were obtained in a study of T cells in Graves' hyperthyroidism and ophthalmopathy. Study-wide points: The authors' 13 V-J model separated ophthalmopathy from stable hyperthyroidism.

Germline V gene sequence: CDR1 MNHNS, CDR2 SASEGT. The CDR3 length is 14 residues. V was shortened by 6 bases and J by 1 base, with 12 bases between the two germline ends. Each patient was aged 18 to 65 and had newly diagnosed hyperthyroidism of under 2 months' duration. The sequence came from a woman between 40 and 55 years old with Graves' hyperthyroidism. Input material: blood. V usage is TRBV6-1 and J usage is TRBJ1-1, with D possibly TRBD1 on 5 matching bases. CDR3 residues: CASSAGGKNTEAFF. The CDR3 DNA is TGTGCCAGCAGCGCCGGGGGGAAGAACACTGAAGCTTTCTTT.